This is a list of T cell receptor beta chains from one sample in a study of blood T cell repertoires in COVID-19. The data were produced by immunoSEQ multiplex PCR, yet TCRdb's version contains in-frame clones alone and is incomplete. The table includes 140,000 to 150,000 clones, 80% detected once. The sequencing sample was made of peripheral blood. Receptors originate from a man aged 65-85 years who had recovered from COVID-19. Both conserved end residues are part of each CDR3. A D gene is named only where the DNA matches it firmly. A row's size may be missing; if present it is once, few, many or a size class.

TRBJ2-2 - TRBV2 TRBD2 CASSGGGGRTGELFF TGTGCCAGCAGTGGAGGCGGGGGTCGCACCGGGGAGCTGTTTTTT
TRBJ2-7 once TRBV5-1 TRBD2 CASSPTSSGSYEQYF TGCGCCAGCAGCCCCACCTCTAGCGGGAGCTACGAGCAGTACTTC
TRBJ1-1 - TRBV21-1 - CASSHTPGHLNTEAFF TGTGCCAGCAGCCACACCCCGGGACACTTGAACACTGAAGCTTTCTTT
TRBJ1-4 - TRBV2 - CASQGINEKLFF TGTGCCAGCCAGGGGATTAATGAAAAACTGTTTTTT
TRBJ2-7 many TRBV4-2 - CASSTLSGGTAYEQYF TGTGCCAGCAGTACCCTGTCCGGCGGGACCGCTTACGAGCAGTACTTC
TRBJ1-2 - TRBV29-1 TRBD1 CSVRTGEDGYTF TGCAGCGTTCGGACAGGGGAGGATGGCTACACCTTC
TRBJ1-2 - TRBV30 TRBD1 CAWSVDRDGYTF TGTGCCTGGAGTGTAGACAGGGATGGCTACACCTTC
TRBJ2-3 - TRBV11-1 TRBD1 CASSSGTDSTDTQYF TGTGCCAGCAGCTCCGGGACAGATAGCACAGATACGCAGTATTTT
TRBJ1-2 - TRBV12-3/TRBV12-4 TRBD1 CASSPGTGEGYTF TGTGCCAGCAGTCCTGGGACAGGGGAGGGCTACACCTTC
TRBJ2-7 - TRBV27 - CASSFLAGAQSEQYF -
TRBJ2-7 - TRBV4-1 TRBD1 CASSQEDREIEQYF TGCGCCAGCAGCCAAGAGGACAGGGAGATCGAGCAGTACTTC
TRBJ2-3 - TRBV5-6 TRBD1 CASSYRDRTTDTQYF TGTGCCAGCAGCTACCGGGACAGAACCACAGATACGCAGTATTTT
TRBJ2-1 - TRBV7-2 TRBD2 CASSLDSGASYNEQFF TGTGCCAGCAGCTTAGACAGCGGGGCCTCCTACAATGAGCAGTTCTTC
TRBJ2-2 - TRBV24-1 TRBD2 CATSSGRGSGELFF TGTGCCACCAGTAGCGGGAGGGGATCCGGGGAGCTGTTTTTT
TRBJ2-1 - TRBV2 TRBD2 CASKRGLAGSNEQFF TGTGCCAGCAAACGTGGACTAGCGGGGAGCAATGAGCAGTTCTTC
TRBJ2-7 - TRBV7-3 - CASSLHGVGQDEQYF TGTGCCAGCAGCTTACACGGGGTTGGTCAAGACGAGCAGTACTTC
TRBJ2-4 - TRBV6-5 - CASSYAPGETNIQYF TGTGCCAGCAGTTACGCCCCAGGCGAGACAAACATTCAGTACTTC
TRBJ2-3 once TRBV18 - CASSPFSGEGTQYF TGTGCCAGCTCACCCTTCAGCGGTGAAGGCACGCAGTATTTT
TRBJ2-7 - TRBV27 TRBD1 CASSPPGTGTHEQYF TGTGCCAGCAGCCCGCCGGGGACAGGGACCCACGAGCAGTACTTC
TRBJ2-5 - TRBV5-1 TRBD2 CASSRTGTSGRTLQETQYF TGCGCCAGCAGCAGGACCGGGACTAGCGGGAGGACCCTCCAAGAGACCCAGTACTTC